This TCR beta chain was retrieved from a study of T cell repertoires in cytomegalovirus infection. CDR1 and CDR2 (germline): SGHVS, FQNEAQ. V lost 5 bases, J lost 4 bases, and 15 bases lay in between. The length of the CDR3 is 15 residues. Using its own MiXCR run on the reads, TCRdb lists one record per CDR3 protein. The sample comprises around 740,000 distinct CDR3 sequences, under 40% of which are singletons, and 2.8% rests with the top ten. In this sample, this clonotype turned up a few times. The sample taken for sequencing was PBMCs. The receptor comes from a human donor in good health (CMV status not recorded). Some clones in this sample may be carry-over from other donors' samples. The chain combines TRBV7-8 with TRBJ1-5, with D possibly TRBD1 on 6 matching bases. CDR3 nucleotide sequence: TGTGCCAGCAGCGATACGGGACACTCAAATCAGCCCCAGCATTTT. Its protein is CASSDTGHSNQPQHF.